This note documents a single TCR beta chain sequence. Clones were sequenced by immunoSEQ multiplex PCR, and TCRdb holds only the in-frame ones, with some missing. The data hold 150,000 or so clones, with 87% observed a single time. The record originates from a study of radiation and T cells in renal cell carcinoma. The germline CDR1 and CDR2 sequences are SNHLY and FYNNEI. The ends lost 1 base at V and 7 bases at J; junction bases unmatched: 8. This CDR3 region has 16 residues. Time point indicated: blood 2 weeks post-SBRT. The treatment here: 15 Gy SBRT to primary tumor, nephrectomy 4 weeks later. The TCR was taken from a woman in her fifties or sixties with renal cell carcinoma. The V gene is TRBV2, the J gene TRBJ2-7; 12 bases agree with TRBD1. This material consisted of blood, taken from a patient whose treatment included radiotherapy and nephrectomy. Written as DNA, the CDR3 is TGTGCCAGCAGTGAAGAGGGGGACAGGGGGCGAGGGGAGCAGTACTTC. It translates to CASSEEGDRGRGEQYF.